The text below deals with one T cell receptor beta chain. The CDR3 has 16 amino acids. V lost 1 base to trimming and J lost 2 bases; unmatched junction nucleotides: 8. Germline V CDR1 and CDR2: MNHNS, SASEGT. Study processing details: Amplified reference gene primers provided the basis for estimating nucleated cell counts. Libraries were prepared by immunoSEQ multiplex PCR; TCRdb keeps only in-frame clonotypes and omits some of them. V, J and clone size derive from that table, while D and trimming were established from the DNA sequence. The profile shows roughly 100,000 clones, roughly 80% of them singletons. This sample was taken from a study of blood T cell repertoires in COVID-19. Study details: The United States, Italy and Spain were the sources of the acute and convalescent COVID-19 samples. T cells, B-cell-depleted T cells, or PBMCs provided the cDNA or gDNA that served as material.

The sequencing input was peripheral blood. The J gene is TRBJ2-7, the V gene TRBV6-1; TRBD2 matches 7 bases. This receptor was obtained from a human donor in a cohort sampled during active COVID-19. As DNA, the CDR3 is TGTGCCAGCAGTGAAGTTCCGGGGGGTCGTACCTACGAGCAGTACTTC. Translating gives CASSEVPGGRTYEQYF.